Listed below are T cell receptor beta chains from one sample, sequenced in a study of blood T cell repertoires in COVID-19. The data were produced by immunoSEQ multiplex PCR, yet TCRdb's version contains in-frame clones alone and is incomplete. The sample contains 240,000 or so clones, 82% of which appear only once. Material: peripheral blood. These TCRs come from a woman older than 75 with acute or convalescent COVID-19. CDR3s leave out the opening cysteine and the closing phenylalanine or tryptophan. Each record gives: V gene, J gene, CDR3 protein.

V gene: TRBV5-1
J gene: TRBJ2-1
CDR3 protein: ASSLSGSPYNEQF

V gene: TRBV15
J gene: TRBJ1-2
CDR3 protein: ATSSGTSYGYT

V gene: TRBV5-4
J gene: TRBJ1-4
CDR3 protein: ASSLDQGGEKLF

V gene: TRBV10-3
J gene: TRBJ1-6
CDR3 protein: AIQARAGGSPLH

V gene: TRBV5-8
J gene: TRBJ2-1
CDR3 protein: ASSRGLQTYNEQF

V gene: TRBV10-3
J gene: TRBJ2-5
CDR3 protein: ASGTSGSEETQY

V gene: TRBV6-6
J gene: TRBJ1-1
CDR3 protein: ASIGQGNTEAF

V gene: TRBV4-3
J gene: TRBJ2-1
CDR3 protein: ASSQDVLAARNEQF

V gene: TRBV5-4
J gene: TRBJ2-1
CDR3 protein: ASSLDRGYNEQF

V gene: TRBV23-1
J gene: TRBJ2-1
CDR3 protein: ASSQQLAGGRIEQF

V gene: TRBV19
J gene: TRBJ2-7
CDR3 protein: ASSSGYYEQY

V gene: TRBV6-6
J gene: TRBJ1-1
CDR3 protein: ASSYPGLNTEAF

V gene: TRBV7-8
J gene: TRBJ1-1
CDR3 protein: ASSLVGASGSEAF

V gene: TRBV6-2/TRBV6-3
J gene: TRBJ2-7
CDR3 protein: ASSSAGQGTYEQY

V gene: TRBV5-6
J gene: TRBJ2-7
CDR3 protein: ASSLRLAGVEQY

V gene: TRBV3-1/TRBV3-2
J gene: TRBJ1-6
CDR3 protein: ASREEGGMGSPLH

V gene: TRBV6-2/TRBV6-3
J gene: TRBJ2-7
CDR3 protein: ASSYSRTEGYEQY

V gene: TRBV4-3
J gene: TRBJ2-2
CDR3 protein: ASSPVGGSVTGELF

V gene: TRBV27
J gene: TRBJ1-4
CDR3 protein: ASRLQGPISNEKLF

V gene: TRBV7-2
J gene: TRBJ2-1
CDR3 protein: ASSLAQGRNEQF

V gene: TRBV19
J gene: TRBJ1-5
CDR3 protein: ASSVLGGAGQPQH